The T cell receptor beta chain described here comes from a study of blood T cell repertoires in COVID-19. Study-wide context: Donors in the United States, Italy and Spain gave samples during acute or convalescent COVID-19. T cells, B-cell-depleted T cells, or PBMCs supplied cDNA or gDNA.

Original methodology: By means of reference gene primer amplification, nucleated cell counts were estimated. TCRdb keeps only in-frame clones here, not all; method: immunoSEQ multiplex PCR. V and J calls and clone size are given by that table; D and trimming were obtained from the DNA. The table records under 350,000 clones, around 88% of them present only once. The length of the CDR3 is 18 residues. V was pared by 0 bases and J by 0 bases, with 13 bases between. Germline V gene lookup returns CDR1 SGHRS and CDR2 YFSETQ. The TCR comes from a man aged 40-50 years with acute or convalescent COVID-19. V gene TRBV5-1 combines with J gene TRBJ1-6, with D hard to call. Material for sequencing was peripheral blood. The CDR3 DNA is TGCGCCAGCAGCTTGGTCGGGTTCGGGAGCTCCTATAATTCACCCCTCCACTTT. This codes for CASSLVGFGSSYNSPLHF.